This TCR beta chain was captured by sequencing in a study of spatial heterogeneity in lung cancer. This clonotype was picked up many times. Antigen: not known. Study findings and constraints: Ubiquitous, expanded tumor-derived TCRs were more frequently observed in blood at resection than at follow-up.

The presence of a unique molecular identifier marked each TCR cDNA molecule. TCRdb used MiXCR to reprocess the 5' RACE reads, holding one entry per CDR3 protein. The sample holds approximately 24,000 distinct CDR3 sequences, around 4.7% seen once. Deletions cut 5 bases from V and 9 bases from J, with 17 bases between. The CDR3 loop spans 13 amino acids. From germline, CDR1 is DFQATT and CDR2 SNEGSKA (reference sequence). Time point of the sample: sample taken at primary tumor resection. Samples were donated by 72 untreated early-stage non-small cell lung cancer patients. Tumor, nontumor lung or frozen PBMC supplied whole RNA that was sequenced unsorted.

The V and J genes are TRBV20-1 and TRBJ2-1; D is possibly TRBD2 (6 bases). The clonotype comes from a male donor with early-stage non-small cell lung cancer. The sequenced sample was PBMCs, obtained at surgery. CDR3 coding DNA: TGCAGTGCTCCCACCCGACTAGTAGGTGAGCAGTTCTTC. It yields the protein CSAPTRLVGEQFF.